The entry below gives a single T cell receptor beta chain sequence along with its context. No cognate antigen has been identified for it. No much larger clonotype is one base removed from it; base qualities were not supplied. This sample was taken from a study of identical twins (TCRdb year 2016). Study-level background: To test whether fetal clonotypes persist, the study used deep sequencing on TCR alpha and beta repertoires from monozygotic twins, unrelated adults of various ages, and cord blood. To rule out contamination, the twin experiments were replicated at different times with different library preparation protocols.

The library was produced with 5' RACE. Instrument on record: Illumina HiSeq 2000. A universal primer binding site was added through template switching, and the final cDNA carried a unique molecular identifier so that TCR cDNA molecules could be counted accurately. Specific primers in the conserved constant-segment region were used to synthesize first-strand cDNA for the TCR alpha and beta chains. Each cDNA library was double barcoded, with a SMART-Mk sample barcode plus Illumina barcodes, to control for contamination. TruSeq adapter sequences and Illumina sample barcodes were added in two successive PCR steps. The Illumina HiSeq platform was used with custom primers to sequence TCR alpha and beta cDNA libraries. The source study handled its data this way. MiGEC processed the raw reads to extract unique molecular identifiers, while MiXCR was used to determine the CDR3 positions. Recombination models were inferred per individual with the repgenHMM and IGoR tools using an EM algorithm. The analysis of shared clonotypes was done with the tcR package in R, with sharing normalized by the product of cloneset sizes. To study raw recombination without the effects of thymic and clonal selection, out-of-frame nonproductive sequences were analyzed. TCRdb ran its own pipeline on the public reads, namely fastp trimming at Q25 and MiXCR clone calling, and kept in-frame beta chains. A single entry per CDR3 protein holds the most common genes and DNA from its merged rows. What appears here as the V and J calls and clone size reflects TCRdb's work, not the paper's. For this sample there are some 500,000 distinct CDR3 sequences; roughly a fifth appear just once. The ten largest clonotypes hold around 0.91% of the sample.

From V the trimming removes 4 bases and from J it removes 8 bases, while the gene matches leave 7 bases of the junction unaccounted for. The CDR3 sequence holds 15 residues, the cysteine and phenylalanine included. CDR3 DNA only is kept here, 45 bases in frame from base 1. CDR1 and CDR2 were assigned from the germline V gene (reference sequence) as LNHDA and SQIVND. Every donor was a healthy Caucasian. Three pairs of female monozygotic twins, all aged about 18 to 29 years, were included in the twin cohort. Positive isolation kits from Invitrogen were used to isolate CD4+ and CD8+ T cell populations. Overall study results and their limits: Zero-insertion analyses could be partly confounded by invariant T cells such as MAIT and iNKT, though diverse VJ usage argued against such confounding for most clonotypes. In monozygotic twins, out-of-frame TCR alpha sharing was systematically underestimated by recombination models, although the models agreed with sharing between unrelated individuals. Conclusions relied on cross-sectional statistical analysis, since the same donors could not be followed over many years. Compared with coincidental sharing between unrelated individuals, out-of-frame TCR alpha sequences shared between twins showed an excess of sequences with low generation probability. Fewer insertions were carried by abundant cord blood beta clonotypes, a similar but weaker trend appeared in young adult naive repertoires, and no such trend appeared in memory repertoires. The excess sharing between twins in beta out-of-frame sequences was weaker because fewer shared sequences reduced the signal-to-noise ratio.

The sample was also reused in another study, on T cells expressing NK-cell markers. From the second report: Three sorted T-cell subsets (CD3+CD56+NKG2C+, CD3+CD56+NKG2C- and CD3+CD56-NKG2C+) from about 8 donors had their TCR beta-chain repertoires profiled. Among the eight sequenced donors, seven were HCMV-seropositive and one was HCMV-seronegative. To restrict sorting to alphabetaTCR-expressing T cells, an anti-gammadeltaTCR antibody was added in several experiments. For roughly six donors, the dominant CD3+CD56+NKG2C+ clonotypes were among the top 10 CD8+ clonotypes and accounted for 1.0-7.0% of CD8+ T cells. Those dominant clonotypes were again the most abundant among CD3+CD56-NKG2C+ cells in several donors, at roughly 28.3-65%. Whether the expanded NKG2C-expressing T cell clones were specific for HCMV antigens was left unclear. The eight sequenced donors were randomly selected healthy volunteers, three men and five women. HCMV-specific IgG was detected in serum with a commercial ELISA kit to determine HCMV serostatus. Reads were demultiplexed and grouped by UMI with MIGEC, and clonotypes were assembled and quantified with MiTCR. To exclude erroneous sequences, only TCR cDNA sequences supported by at least two reads were retained. The tcR package was used for downstream repertoire analysis, with clonotypes matched between fractions based on CDR3 nucleotide sequence plus V segment. Antigen specificity was annotated against VDJdb with VDJmatch, allowing one amino acid substitution in CDR3.

Sequenced sample: CD4+ T cells sorted from blood. The TCR was taken from a young woman in good health. The chain uses TRBV19 and TRBJ2-1; 11 central nucleotides agree with TRBD1. The sequenced DNA is TGTGCCAGTAGTACCGGGACAGGGGGTCAGGATGAGCAGTTCTTC. It translates as CASSTGTGGQDEQFF.